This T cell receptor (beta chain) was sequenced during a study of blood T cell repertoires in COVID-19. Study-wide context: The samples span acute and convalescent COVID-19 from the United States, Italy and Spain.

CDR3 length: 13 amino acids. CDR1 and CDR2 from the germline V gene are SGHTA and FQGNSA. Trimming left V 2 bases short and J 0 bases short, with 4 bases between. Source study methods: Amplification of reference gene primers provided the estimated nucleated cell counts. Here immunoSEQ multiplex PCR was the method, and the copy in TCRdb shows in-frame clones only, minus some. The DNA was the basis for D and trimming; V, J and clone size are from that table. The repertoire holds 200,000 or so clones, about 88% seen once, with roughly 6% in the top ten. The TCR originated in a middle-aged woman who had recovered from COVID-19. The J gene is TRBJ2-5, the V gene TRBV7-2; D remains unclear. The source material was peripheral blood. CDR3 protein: CASSLTDQETQYF. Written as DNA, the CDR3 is TGTGCCAGCAGCTTAACAGACCAAGAGACCCAGTACTTC.